This T cell receptor (beta chain) was identified in a study of Ad26.COV2.S vaccination and SARS-CoV-2 variants. Overall study context: The authors gave Ad26.COV2.S intramuscularly, either once or twice 56 days apart. Study-wide results and limits: Vaccinees displayed broader spike-specific TCR repertoires than placebo recipients.

With respect to this clone: Antigen unknown.

Method: immunoSEQ multiplex PCR; TCRdb's copy keeps in-frame clones and lacks some. The sample consists of hundreds of thousands of clones, 80% to 90% of them appearing once. Stated treatment: roughly 19 received Ad26.COV2.S at low or high dose, single or two shots; 5 received placebo; per-sample allocation not given. Collection of samples fell on day 63 after the first vaccine or placebo injection. Spike of the Wuhan-strain SARS-CoV-2 was expressed by an Ad26 vector, which formed the vaccine. The CDR3 runs to 14 residues. Germline assignment: CDR1 KGHSH and CDR2 LQKENI. V gave up 2 bases and J gave up 4 bases, with 11 bases separating them.

The specimen comprised peripheral blood, sampled in a trial of Ad26.COV2.S vaccine versus placebo. This receptor was taken from a person aged 18-60 years who received the Ad26.COV2.S COVID-19 vaccine or a placebo. This chain uses TRBV18 with TRBJ1-1; no reliable D call. CDR3 nucleotides: TGTGCCAGCTCACCAAATCACGGCGGCACTGAAGCTTTCTTT. This translates into CASSPNHGGTEAFF.